This T cell receptor beta chain was documented in a study of response to subunit inactivated influenza vaccine. MiXCR, run by TCRdb on the RT-PCR reads, gives a single entry per CDR3 protein. The sample yields about 580,000 distinct CDR3 sequences, 14% seen once. Germline lookup yields CDR1 SGHVS and CDR2 FNYEAQ. The CDR3 sequence is 18 residues long. V lost 5 bases to trimming and J lost 6 bases, with 25 bases between them. V gene TRBV7-6 combines with J gene TRBJ2-2; D possibly matches TRBD1 or TRBD2 (7 bases each). The TCR was taken from a man aged 45 to 65 who received an inactivated influenza vaccine. The starting material was PBMCs from blood, obtained about 13 days after vaccination. The CDR3 sequence: CASSLTIIRGGRPGELFF. Written as DNA, the CDR3 is TGTGCCAGCAGCCTGACAATCATCAGGGGGGGCCGTCCCGGGGAGCTGTTTTTT.